Listed below are T cell receptor beta chains from one sample, sequenced in a study of shared T cell receptors in the human thymus. TCRdb keeps only in-frame clones here, not all; method: immunoSEQ multiplex PCR. This sample yields roughly 700,000 clones, of which roughly 90% are seen a single time; over 0.008% belongs to the top ten. These data also featured in a second study, about human thymus T cells.

The sequenced sample was thymocytes. The receptors shown here come from a boy less than two years old with a congenital heart defect. Each CDR3 is given with its conserved first and last residue. D genes are given only for firm matches. The size of a clone is reported for some rows only, either as once, few or many, or as a class for expanded clones.

>-|14|TRBJ2-5|TRBV25-1|-
CASITADNQETQYF
TGTGCCTCAATCACAGCAGACAACCAAGAGACCCAGTACTTC
>-|19|TRBJ1-1|TRBV4-3|-
CASSQPIRTPFSMNTEAFF
TGCGCCAGCAGCCAACCCATCCGGACTCCCTTTTCCATGAACACTGAAGCTTTCTTT
>TRBD1|17|TRBJ2-1|TRBV5-4|-
CASTPPQDRSSYNEQFF
TGTGCCAGCACCCCGCCCCAGGACAGGAGCTCCTACAATGAGCAGTTCTTC
>-|14|TRBJ1-4|TRBV18|-
CASSPGGGGEKLFF
TGTGCCAGCTCACCGGGGGGAGGAGGTGAAAAACTGTTTTTT
>-|15|TRBJ1-6|TRBV6-5|-
CASSYRQLYNSPLHF
TGTGCCAGCAGTTATAGACAGCTCTATAATTCACCCCTCCACTTT
>-|14|TRBJ1-1|TRBV6-4|-
CASSDSLGGSEAFF
TGTGCCAGCAGTGACTCCTTGGGGGGGTCTGAAGCTTTCTTT
>TRBD2|19|TRBJ2-3|TRBV10-3|-
CAISESLVPGGLSTDTQYF
TGTGCCATCAGTGAGTCGCTAGTACCGGGAGGGCTTAGCACAGATACGCAGTATTTT
>TRBD2|15|TRBJ2-7|TRBV6-5|-
CASSYFIAGGWEQYF
TGTGCCAGCAGTTATTTCATTGCGGGAGGCTGGGAGCAGTACTTC
>-|16|TRBJ1-2|TRBV12-5|-
CASGLVRRRPNYGYTF
TGTGCTAGTGGTTTGGTAAGAAGGAGGCCTAACTATGGCTACACCTTC
>TRBD2|15|TRBJ2-5|TRBV10-2|-
CASSGGTSGIETQYF
TGCGCCAGCAGTGGCGGGACTAGCGGGATAGAGACCCAGTACTTC
>TRBD1|16|TRBJ2-3|TRBV4-3|-
CASSRDRGPGTDTQYF
TGCGCCAGCAGCCGAGACAGGGGCCCAGGCACAGATACGCAGTATTTT
>TRBD2|14|TRBJ2-7|TRBV27|-
CASGRTSRAYEQYF
TGTGCCAGCGGTAGGACTAGCAGGGCCTACGAGCAGTACTTC
>-|12|TRBJ2-1|TRBV12-1|-
CASRDSHNEQFF
TGTGCCAGCCGGGACTCCCACAATGAGCAGTTCTTC
>TRBD2|15|TRBJ2-3|TRBV5-6|-
CASSLLGAGGDTQYF
TGTGCCAGCAGCTTGTTAGGAGCGGGAGGAGATACGCAGTATTTT
>TRBD1|14|TRBJ1-3|TRBV6-1|-
CASSPRDRGDTIYF
TGTGCCAGCAGCCCCCGGGACAGGGGAGACACCATATATTTT
>TRBD1|14|TRBJ2-7|TRBV28|-
CATPQGDRTYEQYF
TGTGCCACCCCCCAGGGGGATAGAACCTACGAGCAGTACTTC
>TRBD1|14|TRBJ2-3|TRBV7-3|-
CASSLQGAADTQYF
TGTGCCAGCAGCCTACAGGGGGCGGCAGATACGCAGTATTTT
>-|14|TRBJ2-7|TRBV28|once
CASRAGQKAYEQYF
TGTGCCAGCAGGGCGGGACAGAAAGCCTACGAGCAGTACTTC
>TRBD2|14|TRBJ2-7|TRBV7-6|-
CASSPWTSGYEQYF
TGTGCCAGCAGCCCTTGGACTAGCGGGTACGAGCAGTACTTC
>TRBD1|14|TRBJ2-3|TRBV9|-
CASSAGQTTDTQYF
TGTGCCAGCAGCGCGGGACAGACCACAGATACGCAGTATTTT
>TRBD1|19|TRBJ2-5|TRBV19|-
CASSILVDLGTGLGETQYF
TGTGCCAGTAGTATACTGGTTGATCTCGGGACAGGCCTCGGCGAGACCCAGTACTTC
>TRBD1|20|TRBJ1-4|TRBV5-1|-
CASSWGTLDREGSTNEKLFF
TGCGCCAGCAGCTGGGGGACCTTGGACAGGGAGGGGTCAACTAATGAAAAACTGTTTTTT
>-|17|TRBJ2-3|TRBV4-1|-
CASSQVTIRRAEGTQYF
TGCGCCAGCAGCCAAGTGACGATCCGGCGAGCCGAGGGTACGCAGTATTTT
>-|18|TRBJ2-6|TRBV14|-
CASRKQGGRLAGANVLTF
TGTGCCAGCAGGAAACAAGGAGGCAGGCTCGCTGGGGCCAACGTCCTGACTTTC
>-|17|TRBJ2-7|TRBV7-3|-
CASSLTPLGEDSYEQYF
TGTGCCAGCAGCTTAACCCCCCTGGGAGAGGACTCCTACGAGCAGTACTTC
>-|15|TRBJ2-3|TRBV27|-
CASSPGASGPDTQYF
TGTGCCAGCAGTCCCGGCGCCAGCGGCCCGGATACGCAGTATTTT
>TRBD1|15|TRBJ1-5|TRBV27|-
CASRNTNRGGQPQHF
TGTGCCAGCAGGAACACTAACAGGGGGGGGCAGCCCCAGCATTTT
>-|15|TRBJ1-5|TRBV2|-
CASRITWTSNQPQHF
TGTGCCAGCAGAATTACTTGGACTTCTAATCAGCCCCAGCATTTT
>TRBD1|15|TRBJ2-7|TRBV6-5|-
CASSLGGQGGDEQYF
TGTGCCAGCAGTTTGGGCGGACAGGGCGGCGACGAGCAGTACTTC
>-|15|TRBJ2-7|TRBV4-3|-
CASSQDLRATYEQYF
TGCGCCAGCAGCCAAGATCTCAGGGCGACCTACGAGCAGTACTTC
>-|15|TRBJ1-2|TRBV28|-
CASSFRLGRDYGYTF
TGTGCCAGCAGTTTTCGGCTTGGCAGGGACTATGGCTACACCTTC
>-|16|TRBJ1-1|TRBV30|-
CAWSPFWGESPPEAFF
TGTGCCTGGAGCCCGTTTTGGGGGGAGAGTCCACCTGAAGCTTTCTTT
>TRBD2|18|TRBJ2-1|TRBV4-2|-
CASSQGPLTSGRFNEQFF
TGTGCCAGCAGCCAAGGTCCTTTGACTAGCGGGAGATTTAATGAGCAGTTCTTC
>TRBD1|15|TRBJ1-3|TRBV7-2|-
CASRLTGGRGNTIYF
TGTGCCAGCAGGTTGACAGGGGGCCGGGGAAACACCATATATTTT
>-|15|TRBJ2-7|TRBV5-4|once
CASSLWILQANEQYF
TGTGCCAGCAGCTTGTGGATCTTACAGGCGAACGAGCAGTACTTC
>-|16|TRBJ2-7|TRBV12-5|-
CASGPWTDRGTYEQYF
TGTGCTAGTGGTCCCTGGACAGATCGCGGCACCTACGAGCAGTACTTC
>TRBD1|15|TRBJ1-2|TRBV6-5|-
CASSYKDRVSYGYTF
TGTGCCAGCAGTTACAAGGACAGGGTATCCTATGGCTACACCTTC
>-|18|TRBJ1-2|TRBV4-3|-
CASSQKQGPHPPNYGYTF
TGCGCCAGCAGCCAAAAGCAGGGGCCACACCCTCCTAACTATGGCTACACCTTC
>TRBD2|15|TRBJ2-5|TRBV4-3|-
CASSQEVGGTETQYF
TGCGCCAGCAGCCAAGAGGTGGGGGGGACGGAGACCCAGTACTTC
>TRBD2|19|TRBJ2-7|TRBV4-2|-
CASSQDRGGGLASSYEQYF
TGTGCCAGCAGCCAAGATCGCGGCGGGGGACTAGCTAGCTCCTACGAGCAGTACTTC
>TRBD2|14|TRBJ2-1|TRBV9|-
CASSVSGRAQEQFF
TGTGCCAGCAGCGTTAGCGGGAGGGCACAAGAGCAGTTCTTC
>TRBD2|15|TRBJ2-1|TRBV14|-
CASSQRREGPNEQFF
TGTGCCAGCAGCCAAAGGCGGGAGGGCCCCAATGAGCAGTTCTTC